Below, 31 T cell receptor beta chains from the same sample are listed, as sequenced in a study of blood T cell repertoires in COVID-19. The data were produced by immunoSEQ multiplex PCR, yet TCRdb's version contains in-frame clones alone and is incomplete. The sample lists 140,000 to 150,000 clones; roughly 79% were seen once. The sequenced sample consisted of peripheral blood. These receptors all come from a human donor with acute or convalescent COVID-19. The donor label of this sample is uncertain.

The genes are TRBV27 and TRBJ1-1, with D unclear. V gave up 5 bases and J gave up 6 bases, with 13 bases separating them. Germline-derived CDR1 and CDR2 are MNHEY and SMNVEV (reference sequence). This CDR3 comprises 13 residues. The CDR3 sequence is CASSPLAPSEAFF. CDR3 in DNA: TGTGCCAGCAGTCCACTAGCCCCGTCTGAAGCTTTCTTT.

The gene calls are TRBV3-1 (or the pseudogene TRBV3-2) and TRBJ1-6, with D possibly TRBD1 on 5 matching bases. Germline V gene data show CDR1 as LGHDT and CDR2 as YNNKEL (reference sequence). Trimming pared 1 base from V and 9 bases from J, leaving 10 bases between. This CDR3 region has 14 residues. CDR3 residues: CASSQGTPSSPLHF. CDR3 nucleotides: TGTGCCAGCAGCCAAGGGACACCGTCTTCACCCCTCCACTTT.

The CDR3 reads CSAKTGGDGYTF. The DNA of the CDR3 is TGCAGCGCTAAGACAGGGGGCGATGGCTACACCTTC. This rearrangement joins TRBV29-1 to TRBJ1-2, with TRBD1 matching over 10 bases. J lost 6 bases, V lost 7 bases, and 5 bases had no gene match. Germline V CDR1 and CDR2: SQVTM, ANQGSEA. CDR3 length: 12 amino acids.

This clone has just one count. This chain connects TRBV4-2 to TRBJ1-1; no clear D. V was pared by 3 bases and J by 3 bases, with 11 bases between. The CDR3 length is 14 residues. CDR1 is LGHNA, CDR2 YNFKEQ, per germline. CDR3 loop: CASSHPLGDTEAFF. DNA for the CDR3: TGTGCCAGCAGCCACCCCCTAGGCGACACTGAAGCTTTCTTT.

Written as DNA, the CDR3 is TGTGCCAGCAGCCTGACTAGCGGGGGTCTCTACGAGCAGTACGTC. Amino acids: CASSLTSGGLYEQYV. The chain uses TRBV6-5 and TRBJ2-7; 12 nucleotides agree with TRBD2. The germline V gene encodes CDR1 MNHEY and CDR2 SVGAGI. V dropped 6 bases and J dropped 3; count of bases not matched to a gene: 6. There are 15 residues in the CDR3.

This clone was picked up a small number of times. The V gene is TRBV6-5, the J gene TRBJ2-1, with TRBD2 matching 7 bases. This CDR3 has 14 amino acids. J was trimmed by 3 bases and V by 2 bases; bases with no gene match: 1. CDR1 and CDR2 (germline): MNHEY, SVGAGI. DNA for the CDR3: TGTGCCAGCAGTTACCGGGGGGTCTACAATGAGCAGTTCTTC. It is translated as CASSYRGVYNEQFF.

J is TRBJ2-3 and V is TRBV21-1; TRBD2 reflects the table's D call only, with no check against the DNA. TRBV21-1 is a pseudogene segment. This CDR3 region has 14 residues. The CDR3 here is CARVLAGNTDTQYF. CDR3 nucleotides: TGTGCCAGAGTTCTAGCGGGGAACACAGATACGCAGTATTTT.

This chain joins TRBV7-9 and TRBJ2-1; D gene ambiguous. The CDR3 is made up of 12 amino acids. CDR1 is SEHNR, CDR2 FQNEAQ, per germline (reference sequence). The V end lost 5 bases, the J end lost 0 bases, and 2 bases lay between the germline ends. CDR3 sequence: CASSHSYNEQFF. As DNA, the CDR3 is TGTGCCAGCAGCCACTCCTACAATGAGCAGTTCTTC.

This chain links TRBV19 with TRBJ1-5, with D possibly matching TRBD1 (5 bases). The CDR3 runs 16 residues. Germline V CDR1 and CDR2: LNHDA, SQIVND (reference sequence). The V end lost 1 base, the J end lost 2 bases, and 12 bases lay between the germline ends. CDR3 coding DNA: TGTGCCAGTAGTATAGGGGGGGGTTCGGGCAATCAGCCCCAGCATTTT. The encoded protein is CASSIGGGSGNQPQHF.

This chain joins TRBV30 and TRBJ1-6; D gene uncertain. Trimming shortened V by 0 bases and J by 9 bases, and 12 bases separated the two germline ends. The CDR3 consists of 14 residues. Germline loops: CDR1 GTSNPN, CDR2 SVGIG (reference sequence). The CDR3 nucleotides are TGTGCCTGGAGTGTAAGGGCAAGCGGTTCACCCCTCCACTTT. This translates into CAWSVRASGSPLHF.

This chain connects TRBV9 to TRBJ1-2; maybe TRBD1 (6 bases). This CDR3 contains 15 residues. Germline V gives CDR1 SGDLS, CDR2 YYNGEE. Trimming took off 3 bases at V and 7 bases at J, with 19 bases between the two ends. This CDR3 reads CASSAGAGGWSGYTF. In DNA form, the CDR3 reads TGTGCCAGCAGCGCAGGGGCCGGGGGGTGGAGTGGCTACACCTTC.

V usage is TRBV27 and J usage is TRBJ1-1; tentatively, D is TRBD1 (6 bases). Looked up from germline, CDR1 is MNHEY and CDR2 is SMNVEV (reference sequence). V lost 7 bases, J lost 11 bases, and 17 bases lay in between. The CDR3 loop spans 12 amino acids. The CDR3 sequence is CASIARGGNAFF. The CDR3 DNA reads as TGTGCCAGCATCGCGAGGGGGGGTAACGCTTTCTTT.

The gene calls are TRBV11-2 and TRBJ1-1; a possible D gene is TRBD1 (5 bases). Germline CDR1 SGHAT, CDR2 FQNNGV. Trimming removed 3 bases from V and 1 base from J, with 9 bases in between. The CDR3 loop spans 14 amino acids. In DNA, the CDR3 is TGTGCCAGCAGCTTGGGACTGACGAACACTGAAGCTTTCTTT. Its translation: CASSLGLTNTEAFF.

The rearrangement links TRBV7-9 to TRBJ1-1, with 8 nucleotides matching TRBD1. V was clipped by 4 bases and J by 4 bases; unmatched bases: 8. The length of the CDR3 is 15 residues. Germline CDR1 and CDR2: SEHNR and FQNEAQ (reference sequence). This CDR3 is CASSSSPGGSTEAFF. DNA of the CDR3: TGTGCCAGCAGCTCCAGCCCAGGGGGCAGCACTGAAGCTTTCTTT.

The chain uses TRBV5-1 and TRBJ2-3; tentative D call: TRBD2 (5 bases). The CDR3 length is 15 residues. CDR1 is SGHRS, CDR2 YFSETQ, per germline. Trimming took off 1 base at V and 5 bases at J, with 14 bases between the two ends. DNA of the CDR3: TGCGCCAGCAGCTTGAGGGAGAGGTCGGGAGATACGCAGTATTTT. Protein product: CASSLRERSGDTQYF.

The chain is built from TRBV7-9 and TRBJ2-3; 10 bases line up with TRBD2. CDR3 length equals 15 residues. V was clipped by 4 bases and J by 4 bases; unmatched bases: 5. Germline V gene lookup returns CDR1 SEHNR and CDR2 FQNEAQ (reference sequence). The CDR3 DNA is TGTGCCAGCAGCTCTAGCGGGGGAAGGCCAGATACGCAGTATTTT. Protein: CASSSSGGRPDTQYF.

The V and J genes are TRBV27 and TRBJ1-1, with 9 positions matching TRBD1. Germline values: CDR1 MNHEY, CDR2 SMNVEV (reference sequence). J lost 5 bases, V lost 8 bases, and 9 bases had no gene match. The CDR3 runs to 14 residues. Here the CDR3 DNA reads TGTGCCAGCTATCGACAGGGGGGTAGGACTGAAGCTTTCTTT. Residues: CASYRQGGRTEAFF.

The CDR3 sequence is CASSPTGGGSQPQHF. The DNA of the CDR3 is TGTGCCAGCAGTCCCACAGGGGGCGGAAGTCAGCCCCAGCATTTT. The chain recombines TRBV6-6 with TRBJ1-5, with TRBD1 matching 9 bases. CDR3 length: 15 residues. CDR1 MNHNY and CDR2 SVGAGI come from the germline V gene (reference sequence). Losses at the gene ends were 5 bases for V and 6 bases for J; bases not matched to a gene: 8.

The chain couples TRBV6-5 to TRBJ2-4; D is possibly TRBD2 (5 bases). Trimming pared 6 bases from V and 0 bases from J, leaving 9 bases between. This CDR3 is built from 14 residues. Germline lookup yields CDR1 MNHEY and CDR2 SVGAGI. CDR3 coding DNA: TGTGCCAGCAGAGCGGCACTAGCCAAAAACATTCAGTACTTC. As protein: CASRAALAKNIQYF.

The J gene is TRBJ2-7, the V gene TRBV5-8; 7 positions agree with TRBD1. The ends lost 0 bases at V and 1 base at J; junction bases unmatched: 1. Looked up from germline, CDR1 is SGHTS and CDR2 is YDEGEE. This CDR3 has 14 amino acids. The CDR3 sequence: CASSLGDSSYEQYV. As DNA, the CDR3 is TGTGCCAGCAGCTTGGGGGACAGTTCCTACGAGCAGTACGTC.

The V call is TRBV3-1 (or the pseudogene TRBV3-2), the J call TRBJ2-2, with TRBD2 matching over 9 bases. The length of the CDR3 is 17 residues. The V gene's germline CDR1 is LGHDT and CDR2 YNNKEL (reference sequence). V trimming: 1 base; J trimming: 6 bases; junction bases outside the gene matches: 9. The CDR3 DNA sequence: TGTGCCAGCAGCCAAGTGTCAGGAGCGGGGGGTTCCGGGGAGCTGTTTTTT. Protein sequence: CASSQVSGAGGSGELFF.

The chain combines TRBV5-1 with TRBJ2-3; 8 positions match TRBD1. Looked up from germline, CDR1 is SGHRS and CDR2 is YFSETQ. CDR3 length equals 14 residues. The V segment lost 1 base and the J segment 5 bases; nucleotides outside the gene matches: 3. The CDR3 DNA follows: TGCGCCAGCAGCTTGCAGGGGGCGGGAGATACGCAGTATTTT. This translates into CASSLQGAGDTQYF.

The chain couples TRBV6-5 to TRBJ1-4; a possible D gene is TRBD1 (5 bases). Trimming removed 8 bases from V and 4 bases from J, with 14 bases in between. The germline gives CDR1 MNHEY, CDR2 SVGAGI. This CDR3 has 14 amino acids. The CDR3 DNA follows: TGTGCCAGCGGGAGGGGAATACTTAATGAAAAACTGTTTTTT. Protein: CASGRGILNEKLFF.

The gene calls are TRBV30 and TRBJ1-3; TRBD1 might be the D (6 bases). Per germline, CDR1 GTSNPN and CDR2 SVGIG (reference sequence). The CDR3 is made up of 14 amino acids. V lost 0 bases and J lost 7, with 13 bases in between. The CDR3 DNA reads as TGTGCCTGGAGTGTACAGGGCCGGCGCAACACCATATATTTT. As protein: CAWSVQGRRNTIYF.

The rearrangement uses TRBV18 and TRBJ2-2, with D unclear. Germline loops: CDR1 KGHSH, CDR2 LQKENI. Trimming left V 2 bases short and J 4 bases short, with 8 bases between. This CDR3 spans 14 amino acids. For the CDR3, the DNA is TGTGCCAGCTCACCAGGGTCGGGCACCGGGGAGCTGTTTTTT. Its translation: CASSPGSGTGELFF.

The CDR3 is CASSESGVSYEQYF. CDR3 nucleotides: TGCGCCAGCAGTGAGTCAGGGGTATCCTACGAGCAGTACTTC. The rearrangement uses TRBV10-1 and TRBJ2-7; D may be TRBD1 (5 bases). In germline, CDR1 is WNHNN, CDR2 SYGVQD (reference sequence). Trimming left V 0 bases short and J 1 base short, with 7 bases between. CDR3 length: 14 residues.

This clone was seen only once. The rearrangement uses TRBV11-2 and TRBJ1-2, with D possibly matching TRBD1 (5 bases). V was pared by 4 bases and J by 0 bases, with 12 bases between. The germline gives CDR1 SGHAT, CDR2 FQNNGV. This CDR3 has 15 residues. CDR3 nucleotides: TGTGCCAGCAGCTGGGGCAAGGGCGCTAACTATGGCTACACCTTC. This sequence encodes CASSWGKGANYGYTF.

This chain links TRBV5-8 with TRBJ2-4, with a possible D match to TRBD2 (5 bases). V was cut by 0 bases and J by 0 bases, with 10 bases left in between. The CDR3 sequence is 16 residues long. Germline CDR1 reads SGHTS; CDR2 reads YDEGEE. CDR3 region: CASSLGLPLAKNIQYF. CDR3 bases: TGTGCCAGCAGCTTGGGACTACCATTAGCCAAAAACATTCAGTACTTC.

The genes are TRBV9 and TRBJ2-7; tentatively, D is TRBD1 (6 bases). Per the germline V gene, CDR1 is SGDLS and CDR2 is YYNGEE. The CDR3 is 14 residues long. Deletions cut 0 bases from V and 2 bases from J, with 9 bases between. CDR3 nucleotide sequence: TGTGCCAGCAGCGTAGGACAGGCCGCCTACGAGCAGTACTTC. It translates to CASSVGQAAYEQYF.

The chain has TRBV27 and TRBJ1-6; 7 bases are shared with TRBD1. The length of the CDR3 is 13 residues. Trimming cost V 3 bases and J 9 bases; bases outside gene matches: 2. CDR1 is MNHEY, CDR2 SMNVEV, per germline (reference sequence). This CDR3 reads CASSFNRGSPLHF. In DNA, the CDR3 is TGTGCCAGCAGTTTCAACAGGGGTTCACCCCTCCACTTT.

The chain combines TRBV5-6 with TRBJ2-7; tentative D call: TRBD2 (6 bases). The CDR3 consists of 15 residues. V was shortened by 4 bases and J by 1 base, with 15 bases between the two germline ends. The germline gives CDR1 SGHDT, CDR2 YYEEEE. This CDR3 reads CASSPRGGSSYEQYF. CDR3 bases: TGTGCCAGCAGCCCTAGGGGAGGAAGTTCCTACGAGCAGTACTTC.